The sample holds one count of the clone carrying this TCR beta chain. The sample originates from a study of blood T cell repertoires in COVID-19. About the research overall: Samples of COVID-19 (acute and convalescent) were obtained from the United States, Italy and Spain. From T cells, B-cell-depleted T cells, or PBMCs came the material, which was cDNA or gDNA.

Libraries were prepared by immunoSEQ multiplex PCR; TCRdb keeps only in-frame clonotypes and omits some of them. This sample has 650,000 to 800,000 clones, with about 87% found just once. The CDR3 loop spans 16 amino acids. The V end was cut by 2 bases, the J end by 3 bases, with 13 bases between. Germline loops: CDR1 SGHVS, CDR2 FNYEAQ. The rearrangement joins TRBV7-6 to TRBJ2-2, with TRBD1 as a possible D gene (5 bases). The specimen sequenced was peripheral blood. This clonotype originated in a woman aged 18-35 years with acute or convalescent COVID-19. The CDR3 here is CASSLLLLTDTGELFF. CDR3 nucleotides: TGTGCCAGCAGCTTACTCCTCTTGACAGACACCGGGGAGCTGTTTTTT.